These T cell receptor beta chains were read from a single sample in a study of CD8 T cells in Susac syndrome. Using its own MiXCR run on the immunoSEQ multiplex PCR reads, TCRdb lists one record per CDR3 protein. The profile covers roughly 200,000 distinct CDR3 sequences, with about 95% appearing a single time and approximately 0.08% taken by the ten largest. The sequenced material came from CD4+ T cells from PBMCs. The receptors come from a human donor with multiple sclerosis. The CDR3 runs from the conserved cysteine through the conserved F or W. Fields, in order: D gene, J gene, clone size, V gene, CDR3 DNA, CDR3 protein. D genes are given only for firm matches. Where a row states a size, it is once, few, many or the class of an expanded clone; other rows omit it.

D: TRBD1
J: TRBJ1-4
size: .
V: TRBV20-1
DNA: TGCAGTGCTCTCAGGGGGTCTGCAACTAATGAAAAACTGTTTTTT
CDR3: CSALRGSATNEKLFF

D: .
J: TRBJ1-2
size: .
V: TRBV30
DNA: TGTGCCTGGAGTTACTCTTCGGGGGTCTATGGCTACACCTTC
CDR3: CAWSYSSGVYGYTF

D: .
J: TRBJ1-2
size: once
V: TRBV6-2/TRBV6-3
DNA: TGTGCCAGCAGTAAGGGGGGAACGGATGGCTACACCTTC
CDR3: CASSKGGTDGYTF

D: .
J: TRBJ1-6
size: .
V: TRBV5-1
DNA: TGCGCCAGCAGCCGCGGGAACAACATTTCACCCCTCCACTTT
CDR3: CASSRGNNISPLHF

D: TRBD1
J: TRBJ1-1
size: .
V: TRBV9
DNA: TGTGCCAGCAGCGCCCCAGACCCGGGACAGGGGGGCACTGAAGCTTTCTTT
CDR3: CASSAPDPGQGGTEAFF

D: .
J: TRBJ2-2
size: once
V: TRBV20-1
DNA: TGCAGTGCCCTGGAGGTTGGGGAGCTGTTTTTT
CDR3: CSALEVGELFF

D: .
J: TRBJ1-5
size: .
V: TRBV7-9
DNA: TGTGCCAGCAGCTTGACAGCCGATCAGCCCCAGCATTTT
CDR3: CASSLTADQPQHF

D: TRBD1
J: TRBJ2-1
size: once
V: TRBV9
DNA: TGTGCCAGCAGCGTAGTCCCCGGGACAGGGAGCTCCTACAATGAGCAGTTCTTC
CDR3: CASSVVPGTGSSYNEQFF

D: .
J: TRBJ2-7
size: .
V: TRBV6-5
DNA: TGTGCCAGCAGCAAAGGACAGGGACTACTCTACGAGCAGTACTTC
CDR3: CASSKGQGLLYEQYF

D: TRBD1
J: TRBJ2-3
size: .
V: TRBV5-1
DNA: TGCGCCAGCAGCTTGGTCGGGACAGGGGAAGATACGCAGTATTTT
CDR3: CASSLVGTGEDTQYF

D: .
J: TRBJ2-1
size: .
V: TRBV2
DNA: TGTGCCAGCAGTAAACAGGGCCCCTACAATGAGCAGTTCTTC
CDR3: CASSKQGPYNEQFF

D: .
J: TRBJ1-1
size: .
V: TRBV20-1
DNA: TGCAGTGCTTCCCGGGGCGAGGGCACTGAAGCTTTCTTT
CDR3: CSASRGEGTEAFF

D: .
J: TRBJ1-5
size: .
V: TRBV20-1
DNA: TGCAGTGCTAGAGAGGGGGGGGAACCCCAGCATTTT
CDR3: CSAREGGEPQHF

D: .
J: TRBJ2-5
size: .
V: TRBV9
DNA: TGTGCCAGCAGCACGGGACTACCGGGGGCCGCAGGGGAGACCCAGTACTTC
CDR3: CASSTGLPGAAGETQYF

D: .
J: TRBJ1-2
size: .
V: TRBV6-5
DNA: TGTGCCAGCAGCCGCCGGGGGGGAATCTATGGCTACACCTTC
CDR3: CASSRRGGIYGYTF

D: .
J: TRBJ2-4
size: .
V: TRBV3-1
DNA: TGTGCCAGCAGCCAAGAAGACTATTCCAAAAACATTCAGTACTTC
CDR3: CASSQEDYSKNIQYF

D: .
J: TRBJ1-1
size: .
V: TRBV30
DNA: TGTGCCTGGAGTCCGGATGCGGGGACTGAAGCTTTCTTT
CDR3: CAWSPDAGTEAFF